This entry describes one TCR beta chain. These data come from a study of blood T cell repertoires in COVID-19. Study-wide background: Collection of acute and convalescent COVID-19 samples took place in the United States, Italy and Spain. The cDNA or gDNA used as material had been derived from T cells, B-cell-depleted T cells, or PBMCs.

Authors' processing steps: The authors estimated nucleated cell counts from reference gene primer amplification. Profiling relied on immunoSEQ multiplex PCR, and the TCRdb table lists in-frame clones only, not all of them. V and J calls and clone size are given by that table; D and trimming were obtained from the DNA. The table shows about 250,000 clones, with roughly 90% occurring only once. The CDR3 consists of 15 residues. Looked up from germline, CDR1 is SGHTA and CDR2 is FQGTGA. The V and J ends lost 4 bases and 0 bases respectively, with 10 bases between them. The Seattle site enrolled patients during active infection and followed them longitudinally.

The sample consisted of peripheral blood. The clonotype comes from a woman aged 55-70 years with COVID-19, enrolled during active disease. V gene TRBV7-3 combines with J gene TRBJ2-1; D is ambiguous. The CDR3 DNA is TGTGCCAGCAGCTCCACTCCTAGCTCCTACAATGAGCAGTTCTTC. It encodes CASSSTPSSYNEQFF.